Listed here are 8 T cell receptor beta chains from one sample, sequenced in a study of T cells in localized non-small cell lung cancer. Only in-frame clones appear in the TCRdb table, and some are missing; sequencing was by immunoSEQ multiplex PCR. The sample lists 130,000 or so clones, more than 70% occurring once. This specimen was peripheral blood, taken before any cancer treatment. These receptors originate from an older female donor with stage I lung adenocarcinoma.

Of note for this clone: The junction shows a germline mismatch at one end, possibly a read error. V usage is TRBV4-1 and J usage is TRBJ2-3; TRBD2 might be the D (5 bases). Germline CDR1 and CDR2: MGHRA and YSYEKL. The CDR3 is made up of 15 amino acids. CDR3 protein: CASSQDAPSTDTQYF. The CDR3 DNA sequence: TGCGCCAGCAGCCAAGATGCCCCTAGCACCGATACGCAGTATTTT.

The rearrangement uses TRBV28 and TRBJ2-7; 10 bases line up with TRBD1. J lost 4 bases, V lost 6 bases, and 18 bases had no gene match. CDR1 MDHEN and CDR2 SYDVKM come from the germline V gene. CDR3 length: 18 amino acids. The CDR3 DNA follows: TGTGCCAGCAGGGCGGTTCTCGGTTTGGGACAGGGGAGATACGAGCAGTACTTC. Protein sequence: CASRAVLGLGQGRYEQYF.

Only one count was recorded for this clone. This rearrangement joins TRBV4-2 to TRBJ2-7, with TRBD1 matching 11 bases. V shed 3 bases and J 6 bases; nucleotides not matched to a gene: 4. CDR3 size: 14 residues. Germline lookup yields CDR1 LGHNA and CDR2 YNFKEQ. The CDR3 DNA reads as TGTGCCAGCAGCCACTCCGGGACAGGGGGCGAGCAGTACTTC. Translated: CASSHSGTGGEQYF.

The chain recombines TRBV7-6 with TRBJ2-5; 8 positions match TRBD1. The CDR3 length is 15 residues. V lost 1 base to trimming and J lost 5 bases; unmatched junction nucleotides: 6. From germline, CDR1 is SGHVS and CDR2 FNYEAQ. In DNA, the CDR3 is TGTGCCAGCAGCTTAGATCCAGGGGGCGGGGAGACCCAGTACTTC. This sequence encodes CASSLDPGGGETQYF.

Comments on this clone: Other DNA sequences from this sample encode an identical CDR3 as well. The chain carries TRBV2 and TRBJ2-1; 12 bases are a match to TRBD2. The CDR3 sequence is 15 residues long. Unmatched junction bases numbered 2, after V lost 6 bases and J lost 2 bases. Per the germline V gene, CDR1 is SNHLY and CDR2 is FYNNEI. The CDR3 spells CASRRTSGTYNEQFF. The CDR3 coding sequence is TGTGCCAGCAGGCGGACTAGCGGGACCTACAATGAGCAGTTCTTC.

This clone was observed a single time. This chain uses TRBV4-1 with TRBJ2-1; 7 bases are shared with TRBD2. Losses at the gene ends were 3 bases for V and 5 bases for J; bases not matched to a gene: 7. Germline V gene sequence: CDR1 MGHRA, CDR2 YSYEKL. CDR3 size: 15 residues. The CDR3 DNA sequence: TGCGCCAGCAGCCATACGCTAGCGGAGAACAATGAGCAGTTCTTC. This gives the protein CASSHTLAENNEQFF.

The chain uses TRBV11-2 and TRBJ1-1; D remains unclear. The V gene's germline CDR1 is SGHAT and CDR2 FQNNGV. The ends were cut back, 2 bases at V and 9 bases at J, with 7 bases in the middle. The CDR3 length is 11 residues. The CDR3 sequence: CASSLNLQAFF. In nucleotides, the CDR3 is TGTGCCAGCAGCTTAAACTTGCAAGCTTTCTTT.

The CDR3 DNA follows: TGTGCCAGCAGTTCCCCGAGGAGTAGAGTCGGGGAGCTGTTTTTT. Residues: CASSSPRSRVGELFF. This chain connects TRBV27 to TRBJ2-2, with D unresolved. CDR1 is MNHEY, CDR2 SMNVEV, per germline (reference sequence). This CDR3 is 15 amino acids long. V was clipped by 4 bases and J by 7 bases, with 16 bases between them.